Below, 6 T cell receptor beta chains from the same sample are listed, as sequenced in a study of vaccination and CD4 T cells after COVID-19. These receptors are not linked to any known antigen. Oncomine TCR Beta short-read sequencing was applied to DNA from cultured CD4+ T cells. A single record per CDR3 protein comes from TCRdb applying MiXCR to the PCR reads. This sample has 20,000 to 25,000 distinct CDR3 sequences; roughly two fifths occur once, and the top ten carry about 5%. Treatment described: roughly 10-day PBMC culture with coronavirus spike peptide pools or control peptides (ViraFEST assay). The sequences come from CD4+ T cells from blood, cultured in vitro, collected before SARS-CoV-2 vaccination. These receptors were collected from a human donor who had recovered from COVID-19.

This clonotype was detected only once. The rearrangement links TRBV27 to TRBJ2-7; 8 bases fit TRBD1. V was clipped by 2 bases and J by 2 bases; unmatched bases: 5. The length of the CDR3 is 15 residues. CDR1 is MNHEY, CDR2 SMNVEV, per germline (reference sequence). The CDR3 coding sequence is TGTGCCAGCAGTTTAAGACAGGGGCGTACCTACGAGCAGTACTTC. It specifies CASSLRQGRTYEQYF.

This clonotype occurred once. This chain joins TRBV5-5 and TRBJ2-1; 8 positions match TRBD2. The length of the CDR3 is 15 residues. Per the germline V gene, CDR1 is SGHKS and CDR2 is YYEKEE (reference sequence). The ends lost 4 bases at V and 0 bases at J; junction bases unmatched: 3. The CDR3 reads CASSAGTSSYNEQFF. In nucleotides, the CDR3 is TGTGCCAGCAGCGCCGGGACTAGCTCCTACAATGAGCAGTTCTTC.

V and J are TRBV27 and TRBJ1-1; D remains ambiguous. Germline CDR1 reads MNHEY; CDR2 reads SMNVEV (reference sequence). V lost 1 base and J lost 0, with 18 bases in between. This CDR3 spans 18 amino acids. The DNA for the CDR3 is TGTGCCAGCAGTTTATTAGGATCGGGCAGCCTTATGAACACTGAAGCTTTCTTT. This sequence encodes CASSLLGSGSLMNTEAFF.

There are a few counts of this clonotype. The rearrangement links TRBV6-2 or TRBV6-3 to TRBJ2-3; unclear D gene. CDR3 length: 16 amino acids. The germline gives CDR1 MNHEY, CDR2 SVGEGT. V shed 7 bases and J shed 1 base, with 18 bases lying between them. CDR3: CASNNGWTGRTDTQYF. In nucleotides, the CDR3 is TGTGCCAGCAATAACGGTTGGACGGGTCGCACAGATACGCAGTATTTT.

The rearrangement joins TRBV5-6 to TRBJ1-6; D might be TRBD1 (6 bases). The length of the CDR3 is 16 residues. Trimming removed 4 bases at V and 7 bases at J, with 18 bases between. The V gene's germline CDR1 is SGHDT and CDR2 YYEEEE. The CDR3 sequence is CASSPGAGQENSPLHF. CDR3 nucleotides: TGTGCCAGCAGCCCGGGGGCAGGGCAGGAGAATTCACCCCTCCACTTT.

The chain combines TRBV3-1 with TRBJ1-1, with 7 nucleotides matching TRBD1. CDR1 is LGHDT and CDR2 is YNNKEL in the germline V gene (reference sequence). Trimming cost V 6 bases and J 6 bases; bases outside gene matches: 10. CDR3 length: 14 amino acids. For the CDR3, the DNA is TGTGCCAGCAGTCCAGCGGGAGGGGGCCCTGAAGCTTTCTTT. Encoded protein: CASSPAGGGPEAFF.